What follows are 22 T cell receptor beta chains derived from one specimen sequenced in a study of Ad26.COV2.S vaccination and SARS-CoV-2 variants. Assay used: immunoSEQ multiplex PCR; TCRdb lists only in-frame clones, some missing. The profile shows about 350,000 clones, 70% to 90% of them singletons. Treatment noted: some 19 received Ad26.COV2.S at low or high dose, single or two shots; 5 received placebo; per-sample allocation not given. The investigators took samples on day 63 after the first vaccine or placebo injection. Specimen: peripheral blood, collected in a trial of Ad26.COV2.S vaccine versus placebo. The receptors derive from a person aged 18-60 years who received the Ad26.COV2.S COVID-19 vaccine or a placebo.

The genes are TRBV11-2 and TRBJ1-6; 7 positions match TRBD1. The germline CDR1 and CDR2 sequences are SGHAT and FQNNGV. V lost 2 bases to trimming and J lost 1 base; unmatched junction nucleotides: 5. CDR3 size: 17 residues. CDR3 region: CASSLLSGQSYNSPLHF. CDR3 nucleotide sequence: TGTGCCAGCAGCTTACTATCGGGACAGTCCTATAATTCACCCCTCCACTTT.

The chain combines TRBV11-2 with TRBJ1-1; D gene ambiguous. Trimming cost V 3 bases and J 3 bases, with 11 bases left between them. There are 14 residues in the CDR3. Germline V gene data show CDR1 as SGHAT and CDR2 as FQNNGV. The CDR3, as DNA: TGTGCCAGCAGCTTTATCGGGAGACACACTGAAGCTTTCTTT. Amino acids: CASSFIGRHTEAFF. The whole variable domain, remainder taken from reference TRBV11-2 and TRBJ1-1, is EAGVAQSPRYKIIEKRQSVAFWCNPISGHATLYWYQQILGQGPKLLIQFQNNGVVDDSQLPKDRFSAERLKGVDSTLKIQPAKLEDSAVYLCASSFIGRHTEAFFGQGTRLTVV.

DNA of the CDR3: TGTGCCAGCAGCTTTCTGAGCGACTACCCCTACCAAGAGACCCAGTACTTC. Its protein is CASSFLSDYPYQETQYF. The chain recombines TRBV11-2 with TRBJ2-5, with D perhaps matching TRBD2 (5 bases). Germline V gene sequence: CDR1 SGHAT, CDR2 FQNNGV. Trimming removed 3 bases at V and 0 bases at J, with 17 bases between. This CDR3 comprises 17 residues.

This chain joins TRBV5-5 and TRBJ2-7, with 9 bases fitting TRBD1. The CDR3 has 14 amino acids. V gave up 4 bases and J gave up 4 bases; unmatched junction bases: 6. The germline CDR1 and CDR2 sequences are SGHKS and YYEKEE (reference sequence). The DNA of the CDR3 is TGTGCCAGCAGCATGGGACAGGGACTATACGAGCAGTACTTC. Its translation is CASSMGQGLYEQYF.

The J gene is TRBJ2-1, the V gene TRBV5-1, with 14 bases fitting TRBD2. This CDR3 spans 15 amino acids. V lost 5 bases and J lost 8; bases outside the gene matches: 6. The germline V gene encodes CDR1 SGHRS and CDR2 YFSETQ. The CDR3 DNA reads as TGCGCCAGCAGGGGGACTAGCGGGAGTTCGCATGAGCAGTTCTTC. Translated: CASRGTSGSSHEQFF.

V usage is TRBV19 and J usage is TRBJ1-2; D is possibly TRBD1 (5 bases). CDR3 size: 14 residues. Per germline, CDR1 LNHDA and CDR2 SQIVND (reference sequence). V lost 3 bases and J lost 4, with 12 bases in between. Here the CDR3 reads CASSIFSGGYGYTF. The CDR3 DNA follows: TGTGCCAGTAGTATTTTCTCCGGGGGCTATGGCTACACCTTC.

The CDR3 DNA is TGTGCCAGCAGCCTGGCGGGGCTCAATGAGCAGTTCTTC. Translation: CASSLAGLNEQFF. J is TRBJ2-1 and V is TRBV6-5, with a weak D call TRBD2 (6 bases). Per the germline V gene, CDR1 is MNHEY and CDR2 is SVGAGI. V was trimmed by 6 bases and J by 6 bases, leaving 12 bases between them. The CDR3 is 13 residues long.

This rearrangement joins TRBV3-1 (or the pseudogene TRBV3-2) to TRBJ1-5; no firm D call. The CDR3 runs to 14 residues. Trimming removed 1 base from V and 5 bases from J, with 9 bases in between. Germline assignment: CDR1 LGHDT and CDR2 YNNKEL (reference sequence). The CDR3 DNA follows: TGTGCCAGCAGCCAAGGTCCAACTTATCAGCCCCAGCATTTT. Its translation: CASSQGPTYQPQHF.

The rearrangement links TRBV2 to TRBJ1-2; maybe TRBD1 (6 bases). Trimming took off 4 bases at V and 0 bases at J, with 15 bases between the two ends. CDR1 is SNHLY and CDR2 is FYNNEI in the germline V gene. This CDR3 has 16 amino acids. The CDR3 sequence is CASSGTAKLANYGYTF. The DNA for the CDR3 is TGTGCCAGCAGTGGGACAGCCAAGTTAGCTAACTATGGCTACACCTTC.

This chain links TRBV7-2 with TRBJ2-2; D unresolved. The CDR3 is made up of 14 amino acids. The germline V gene encodes CDR1 SGHTA and CDR2 FQGNSA. V was clipped by 5 bases and J by 3 bases, with 10 bases between them. The CDR3 region is CASSVTRDTGELFF. CDR3 coding DNA: TGTGCCAGCAGCGTAACCAGAGACACCGGGGAGCTGTTTTTT.

This chain links TRBV11-2 with TRBJ2-5, with D perhaps matching TRBD1 (5 bases). In germline, CDR1 is SGHAT, CDR2 FQNNGV. This CDR3 spans 15 amino acids. V was trimmed by 2 bases and J by 5 bases, leaving 15 bases between them. The CDR3 DNA is TGTGCCAGCAGCTTACAAGGGGCGGTCGGGGAGACCCAGTACTTC. Translating it yields CASSLQGAVGETQYF.

This sequence joins TRBV10-3 and TRBJ2-1; TRBD2 agrees at 9 bases. CDR1 is ENHRY and CDR2 is SYGVKD in the germline V gene. V shed 7 bases, J shed 4 bases, and the junction held 2 bases outside the gene matches. This CDR3 has 13 amino acids. In DNA form, the CDR3 reads TGTGCCATCACTAGCGGGGAGTACAATGAGCAGTTCTTC. This sequence encodes CAITSGEYNEQFF.

This chain joins TRBV4-3 and TRBJ2-1; TRBD2 matches 7 bases. With V trimmed by 0 bases and J by 4 bases, 6 bases remained unmatched. The CDR3 sequence is 16 residues long. CDR1 and CDR2 (germline): LGHNA, YSLEER. The CDR3 is CASSQDAAGTYNEQFF. CDR3 in DNA: TGCGCCAGCAGCCAAGATGCAGCGGGGACTTACAATGAGCAGTTCTTC.

The rearrangement links TRBV7-9 to TRBJ1-1, with 7 bases fitting TRBD1. Germline V CDR1 and CDR2: SEHNR, FQNEAQ (reference sequence). V was clipped by 5 bases and J by 4 bases; unmatched bases: 7. This CDR3 comprises 14 residues. The CDR3 DNA follows: TGTGCCAGCAGCCGAATGACAGGGCTCACTGAAGCTTTCTTT. Translation: CASSRMTGLTEAFF.

The chain carries TRBV5-1 and TRBJ1-1, with 7 positions matching TRBD1. Germline CDR1 and CDR2: SGHRS and YFSETQ. This CDR3 has 16 amino acids. Trimming removed 2 bases from V and 1 base from J; junction bases left unmatched: 8. The CDR3 bases are TGCGCCAGCAGCTTTACTACCGGGACAGAGAACACTGAAGCTTTCTTT. This codes for CASSFTTGTENTEAFF.

On this clone: An end of the junction differs from the germline gene, which may be a read error. The rearrangement links TRBV7-7 to TRBJ2-2; no clear D. CDR1 is SSHAT, CDR2 FNYEAQ, per germline (reference sequence). The length of the CDR3 is 15 residues. CDR3 in amino acids: CASSFSKPNTGELFF. The DNA of the CDR3 is TGTGCTAGCAGCTTTTCTAAGCCGAACACCGGGGAGCTGTTTTTT.

The chain recombines TRBV5-1 with TRBJ1-4, with D possibly matching TRBD1 (5 bases). The germline V and J ends were trimmed by 0 bases and 6 bases, with 9 bases remaining between them. Germline lookup yields CDR1 SGHRS and CDR2 YFSETQ. The CDR3 consists of 14 residues. CDR3 sequence (DNA): TGCGCCAGCAGCTTGGGCGTAGGGGATGAAAAACTGTTTTTT. It encodes CASSLGVGDEKLFF. The variable domain in full, completed from reference TRBV5-1 and TRBJ1-4, reads KAGVTQTPRYLIKTRGQQVTLSCSPISGHRSVSWYQQTPGQGLQFLFEYFSETQRNKGNFPGRFSGRQFSNSRSEMNVSTLELGDSALYLCASSLGVGDEKLFFGSGTQLSVL.

The chain has TRBV2 and TRBJ1-5; possibly TRBD1 for D (5 bases). The CDR3 sequence is 13 residues long. V was shortened by 6 bases and J by 4 bases, with 10 bases between the two germline ends. Germline V CDR1 and CDR2: SNHLY, FYNNEI. CDR3 DNA: TGTGCCAGCAGCCCTCCAGGGAATCAGCCCCAGCATTTT. Translating gives CASSPPGNQPQHF.

The chain employs TRBV10-3 and TRBJ2-3; D ambiguous. Trimming left V 2 bases short and J 5 bases short, with 5 bases between. The CDR3 totals 12 residues. The germline V gene encodes CDR1 ENHRY and CDR2 SYGVKD. This CDR3 is CAISERKDTQYF. In DNA form, the CDR3 reads TGTGCCATCAGTGAGAGAAAAGATACGCAGTATTTT.

V is TRBV29-1 and J is TRBJ1-1; D is perhaps TRBD1 (5 bases). CDR3 length: 13 residues. Germline V gene data show CDR1 as SQVTM and CDR2 as ANQGSEA. The V gene lost 6 bases and the J gene lost 4 bases, with 15 bases spanning the gap. The DNA for the CDR3 is TGCAGCGTGGCTGCAGGTGGGGGCACTGAAGCTTTCTTT. Translated, it gives CSVAAGGGTEAFF.

The chain uses TRBV2 and TRBJ1-1; TRBD1 aligns across 10 bases. Germline CDR1 and CDR2: SNHLY and FYNNEI. With 1 base clipped from V and 1 base from J, the junction kept 3 bases outside the gene matches. This CDR3 has 16 amino acids. CDR3 nucleotides: TGTGCCAGCAGTGAAGGTCGGGACAGGGGGAACACTGAAGCTTTCTTT. This sequence encodes CASSEGRDRGNTEAFF. Using reference TRBV2 and TRBJ1-1 for the parts outside the CDR3, the full variable domain is EPEVTQTPSHQVTQMGQEVILRCVPISNHLYFYWYRQILGQKVEFLVSFYNNEISEKSEIFDDQFSVERPDGSNFTLKIRSTKLEDSAMYFCASSEGRDRGNTEAFFGQGTRLTVV.

This sequence joins TRBV10-3 and TRBJ1-2; D unclear. CDR1 and CDR2 (germline): ENHRY, SYGVKD. V was trimmed by 5 bases and J by 6 bases, leaving 13 bases between them. CDR3 length equals 13 residues. The CDR3 bases are TGTGCCATCAGTTCACCTAAAAGGGATGGCTACACCTTC. Its translation is CAISSPKRDGYTF.